This T cell receptor beta chain was sequenced during a study of T cell responses to AZD1222 COVID-19 vaccine listed by TCRdb under 2021. Looking at the study overall: AZD1222 recipients given second doses at about 4 weeks or at about 12 weeks were pooled, since spike-specific TCR depth and breadth were not found to differ between the two schedules. TCR sequencing covered 233 trial participants: 207 given two doses of AZD1222 and 26 given two doses of MenACWY control vaccine. Trial participants were enrolled into age subgroups of 18-55, 56-69 and 70-plus years, which contained 148, 28 and 57 TCR-sequenced participants, respectively.

General conclusions and limits of the study: Participants were mostly white British and included more females than males, and it was suggested by the authors that clonal diversity may have been underestimated. Because no samples from the day 14 peak response were available, repertoires could be characterized only after the peak T cell response. The whole spike protein was spanned by vaccine-associated CD4 TCRs, and dominant responses were seen in regions 160-218 and 743-854. Reportedly, almost half of the unique spike-specific TCRs recognized epitopes lying outside the regions that are mutated in the B.1.351 and B.1.1.7 variants. The 56-69-year group was small, and its depth increase did not reach significance, likely because of low power. A significant rise in spike-specific TCR breadth and depth was observed after two AZD1222 doses relative to day 0 and relative to MenACWY recipients. Conclusions about previously exposed vaccinees are limited because only five to seven AZD1222 recipients were SARS-CoV-2 seropositive at baseline.

The CDR3 regions of human TCRbeta chains were analyzed by immunosequencing. In the authors' own workflow: Repertoire TCRs were matched against a reference library of SARS-CoV-2-specific TCRs generated with the MIRA antigen-specificity platform. Breadth meant the fraction of unique TCRs that were SARS-CoV-2-associated, whereas depth meant the fraction of total T cells that were SARS-CoV-2-associated. Using the MIRA data, each spike-specific TCR was assigned both to the spike region to which the TCR was reactive and to a CD4 or CD8 class. Log10-transformed breadth and depth values were compared by one-way ANOVA with Sidak's multiple comparisons tests. TCRdb took this table from immuneACCESS and kept in-frame rearrangements with V and J called. Such tables lack part of the clones; where checked against another copy, unresolved V genes explain under half of the gap, and the rest is unexplained. V, J and clone size derive from that table, while D and trimming were established from the DNA sequence. The sample table records roughly 150,000 clones; about 89% of these occur just once. Of the sample, under 2.5% falls within the top ten clones.

A single count supports this clone. Its binding antigen is unknown. No base-level quality is on record; no much larger clone is a single base apart. This specimen's time point label, interpreted: baseline before first vaccination. Vaccinee samples were obtained from the UK trials COV001 and COV002, which included a single-blind randomized controlled phase 2/3 trial of AZD1222 (ChAdOx1 nCoV-19) in healthy adults. Trial participant PBMC samples were collected at day 0 and day 28 after the second dose for TCRbeta chain sequencing. The germline ends are 17 bases apart after V is trimmed by 7 bases and J by 7 bases. The germline V gene (reference sequence) gives CDR1 as LNHDA and CDR2 as SQIVND. Taken from cysteine to phenylalanine, the CDR3 has 14 residues. CDR3 DNA only is kept here, 42 bases in frame from base 1.

The source was peripheral blood, collected on day 0 of AZD1222 vaccination. This sequence uses TRBV19 and TRBJ2-1; the D gene cannot be resolved reliably. This sequence originates from an adult in good health. Here is the DNA: TGTGCCAGTAATGGAGCGCCACCTTTAAATGAGCAGTTCTTC. This codes for CASNGAPPLNEQFF.